Included here is one T cell receptor beta chain sequence, with context. The antigen is undetermined. The data were taken from a study of cytomegalovirus exposure and HLA in healthy donors. Regarding the study as a whole: In a later analysis, at a false discovery rate of 0.05, 15,000 to 20,000 TCR beta sequences matched HLA alleles. A likely sequencing artifact accounted for one observed cluster of highly shared sequence variants.

The donors comprised healthy bone marrow donors. Vbeta (60) and Jbeta (13) primers were used in the PCR. Profiled with immunoSEQ multiplex PCR; TCRdb holds only in-frame clones, not every one. The sample records some 120,000 clones, around four fifths being singletons. Sequenced input: PBMCs. The sequence came from a middle-aged man in good health and CMV-seronegative.

The CDR3 bases are TGTGCCAGCAGCGTAGGTGGGACTAGCGGATCAGATACGCAGTATTTT. This codes for CASSVGGTSGSDTQYF. The rearrangement uses TRBV9 and TRBJ2-3; TRBD2 matches 11 bases. The CDR3 length is 16 residues. V trimming: 0 bases; J trimming: 4 bases; junction bases outside the gene matches: 4. CDR1 and CDR2 (germline): SGDLS, YYNGEE.